This is a list of T cell receptor beta chains from one sample in a study of beta chain features in type 1 diabetes. Assay: immunoSEQ multiplex PCR; the TCRdb copy retains only in-frame clones and omits some. The sample lists more than 300,000 clones, 10% to 15% occurring once. The sample consisted of naive CD4+ T cells from blood. These receptors were obtained from a woman under 30 with type 1 diabetes. Both conserved end residues are part of each CDR3. Each record gives: V gene, J gene, D gene, clone size, CDR3 DNA, CDR3 protein. The D gene is left open where the match is weak. Only some rows state a clone size, as once, few, many or a class for expanded clones.

TRBV18	TRBJ2-1	-	few	TGTGCCAGCGCCAGGACAGATTACTCCTACAATGAGCAGTTCTTC	CASARTDYSYNEQFF
TRBV7-3	TRBJ2-1	TRBD2	once	TGTGCCAGCAGCTCGACTAGCGGGAGGTATGAGCAGTTCTTC	CASSSTSGRYEQFF
TRBV5-1	TRBJ2-1	-	-	TGCGCCAGCAGCTTGTCCAGCGCGAACAATGAGCAGTTCTTC	CASSLSSANNEQFF
TRBV10-1	TRBJ2-4	-	-	TGCGCCAGCAGCTACGACGGGGGCATTCAGTACTTC	CASSYDGGIQYF
TRBV2	TRBJ2-7	-	few	TGTGCCAGCACGTATGGGCAGGGAACGCAGTACTTC	CASTYGQGTQYF
TRBV6-4	TRBJ2-3	-	few	TGTGCCAGCAGTGCTGACTCGTATCGGGATACGCAGTATTTT	CASSADSYRDTQYF
TRBV15	TRBJ2-7	TRBD2	few	TGTGCCACCAGCCCCGGGGGGACCCAGACCTACGAGCAGTACTTC	CATSPGGTQTYEQYF
TRBV2	TRBJ2-1	-	-	TGTGCCAGCATGCTAGTCGACAATGAGCAGTTCTTC	CASMLVDNEQFF
TRBV5-4	TRBJ1-1	TRBD1	-	TGTGCCAGCAGCTTGAACAGGGGTTCCACTGAAGCTTTCTTT	CASSLNRGSTEAFF
TRBV4-3	TRBJ1-4	-	few	TGCGCCAGCAGCAAGAGGCTAAATGAAAAACTGTTTTTT	CASSKRLNEKLFF
TRBV5-1	TRBJ2-7	TRBD2	-	TGCGCCAGCAGCTTGAGATCAGGGACTACCTACGAGCAGTACTTC	CASSLRSGTTYEQYF
TRBV7-2	TRBJ2-3	-	few	TGTGCCAGCAGCCCCTGGACGGGAAGCACAGATACGCAGTATTTT	CASSPWTGSTDTQYF
TRBV11-2	TRBJ2-3	TRBD2	few	TGTGCCAGCAGCTTAATAGCGGGGACTAGCACAGATACGCAGTATTTT	CASSLIAGTSTDTQYF
TRBV6-5	TRBJ1-2	TRBD1	few	TGTGCCAGCAGCAAGGGACAGGGGGCCGACTATGGCTACACCTTC	CASSKGQGADYGYTF
TRBV7-3	TRBJ2-1	-	few	TGTGCCAGCAGCTTAGGGCAGCAACAGTACAATGAGCAGTTCTTC	CASSLGQQQYNEQFF
TRBV4-1	TRBJ2-2	TRBD1	few	TGCGCCAGCAGCCTTCCGACAGGGAGAACCGGGGAGCTGTTTTTT	CASSLPTGRTGELFF
TRBV6-5	TRBJ2-2	-	few	TGTGCCAGCAGTTACCCATCCGGGGAGCTGTTTTTT	CASSYPSGELFF
TRBV5-8	TRBJ2-5	TRBD2	-	TGTGCCAGCAGGTGGGGACTAGCGGGATTTGAGACCCAGTACTTC	CASRWGLAGFETQYF
TRBV19	TRBJ1-5	-	-	TGTGCCAGTAGTATAGGCCAGGGAAGGGGTCAGCCCCAGCATTTT	CASSIGQGRGQPQHF
TRBV7-6	TRBJ2-7	-	-	TGTGCCAGCAGTAAGTCGGCAGGGTCCTACGAGCAGTACTTC	CASSKSAGSYEQYF
TRBV4-3	TRBJ1-2	-	-	TGCGCCAGCAGCCAAATACAGGGAGCTAACTATGGCTACACCTTC	CASSQIQGANYGYTF
TRBV4-3	TRBJ2-5	TRBD1	-	TGCGCCAGCAGCCAAGCTGGGACAGGGACGGAGACCCAGTACTTC	CASSQAGTGTETQYF
TRBV10-3	TRBJ2-3	TRBD1	few	TGTGCCATCAGTGAGGGACCGGGACAGGCGCTCTCAGATACGCAGTATTTT	CAISEGPGQALSDTQYF
TRBV2	TRBJ2-5	TRBD2	few	TGTGCCAGCAGACCGAGCGGGAGGGACCAAGAGACCCAGTACTTC	CASRPSGRDQETQYF
TRBV10-3	TRBJ2-1	TRBD2	-	TGTGCCATCTTGAACGCGGGGGGTCGGAATGAGCAGTTCTTC	CAILNAGGRNEQFF
TRBV25-1	TRBJ2-1	-	-	TGTGCCAGTAAAGGAAGCGGTTACAATGAGCAGTTCTTC	CASKGSGYNEQFF
TRBV4-1	TRBJ1-2	-	-	TGCGCCAGCAGCCCCCGGACATCGATGGGTAGCTATGGCTACACCTTC	CASSPRTSMGSYGYTF
TRBV30	TRBJ2-2	-	few	TGTGCCTGGAGTGATAGAAGTGTCGGGGAGCTGTTTTTT	CAWSDRSVGELFF
TRBV13	TRBJ2-2	-	few	TGTGCCAGCAGCTTAGGCCGGGGAAACACCGGGGAGCTGTTTTTT	CASSLGRGNTGELFF
TRBV27	TRBJ1-1	-	few	TGTGCCAGCAGTTTAATGGCCATGAACACTGAAGCTTTCTTT	CASSLMAMNTEAFF
TRBV11-2	TRBJ2-5	-	few	TGTGCCAGCAGCCGTAGCAGAGAGACCCAGTACTTC	CASSRSRETQYF
TRBV7-2	TRBJ1-5	TRBD1	few	TGTGCCAGCAGCTTATCGGGACAGGGCAATCAGCCCCAGCATTTT	CASSLSGQGNQPQHF
TRBV4-1	TRBJ2-6	-	-	TGCGCCAGCAGCCAAGAAGGGGCTGGGGCCAACGTCCTGACTTTC	CASSQEGAGANVLTF
TRBV7-9	TRBJ2-1	TRBD2	-	TGTGCCAGCAGCGACTTCGGGGACTACCAATACAATGAGCAGTTCTTC	CASSDFGDYQYNEQFF
TRBV14	TRBJ2-5	-	-	TGTGCCAGCAGCCAGTCCGCCCGAGGCTCAGAAGAGACCCAGTACTTC	CASSQSARGSEETQYF
TRBV18	TRBJ1-1	TRBD1	few	TGTGCCAGCTCACCACAAGACAGGGACACTGAAGCTTTCTTT	CASSPQDRDTEAFF
TRBV7-3	TRBJ2-5	TRBD2	few	TGTGCCAGCAGCTCGGGAGGGGCTAGCGGGCAAGAGACCCAGTACTTC	CASSSGGASGQETQYF
TRBV7-2	TRBJ2-7	TRBD2	few	TGTGCCAGCAGCCCGACTAGCGGGAGCTCCTACGAGCAGTACTTC	CASSPTSGSSYEQYF
TRBV5-6	TRBJ2-2	TRBD1	few	TGTGCCAGCAGCTTGAAGGACAGGGCCTTCACCGGGGAGCTGTTTTTT	CASSLKDRAFTGELFF
TRBV30	TRBJ1-5	-	-	TGTGCCTGGAGTATCGGGTCGAATCAGCCCCAGCATTTT	CAWSIGSNQPQHF
TRBV19	TRBJ1-5	-	few	TGTGCCAGTAGACAGGGAAGCCAGCCCCAGCATTTT	CASRQGSQPQHF
TRBV25-1	TRBJ1-2	TRBD1	-	TGTGCCAGCAGTGGGGACAGGCTGGCGGTCTATGGCTACACCTTC	CASSGDRLAVYGYTF